This TCR beta chain is drawn from a study of PD-1 blockade in classical Hodgkin lymphoma. Study background: Patients were dosed intravenously with nivolumab at 3 mg/kg every 2 weeks.

Sequencing was performed with immunoSEQ multiplex PCR; in TCRdb, only in-frame clones are kept and a portion is missing. The sample yields roughly 60,000 clones, roughly nine tenths seen once. Sample time point: cycle 4 day 1 (C4D1), after more than 5 weeks of nivolumab. In every patient, relapse followed autologous stem cell transplantation, while exposure to brentuximab vedotin differed. Trimming took 1 base from V and 0 from J, leaving 12 bases between them. The CDR3 runs 16 residues. Per the germline V gene, CDR1 is SNHLY and CDR2 is FYNNEI. Overall study results and limits: Prior to therapy, complete responders displayed diversity much like that of newly diagnosed patients. Relative to healthy donors, newly diagnosed patients reportedly had lower baseline TCR diversity, which was reported as lower still in relapsed/refractory patients. TCR diversity rose significantly by C4D1 in CD4+ but not CD8+ cells.

With respect to this clone: The antigen is not known.

The chain has TRBV2 and TRBJ1-2, with no clear D. Sequenced here: peripheral blood mononuclear cells (PBMCs), sampled before the fourth cycle of nivolumab. This clonotype originated in a human donor with classical Hodgkin lymphoma. CDR3 sequence: CASSEERQSANYGYTF. The CDR3 bases are TGTGCCAGCAGTGAAGAACGACAATCAGCTAACTATGGCTACACCTTC. Based on the CDR3 plus reference TRBV2 and TRBJ1-2, the full variable domain is EPEVTQTPSHQVTQMGQEVILRCVPISNHLYFYWYRQILGQKVEFLVSFYNNEISEKSEIFDDQFSVERPDGSNFTLKIRSTKLEDSAMYFCASSEERQSANYGYTFGSGTRLTVV.